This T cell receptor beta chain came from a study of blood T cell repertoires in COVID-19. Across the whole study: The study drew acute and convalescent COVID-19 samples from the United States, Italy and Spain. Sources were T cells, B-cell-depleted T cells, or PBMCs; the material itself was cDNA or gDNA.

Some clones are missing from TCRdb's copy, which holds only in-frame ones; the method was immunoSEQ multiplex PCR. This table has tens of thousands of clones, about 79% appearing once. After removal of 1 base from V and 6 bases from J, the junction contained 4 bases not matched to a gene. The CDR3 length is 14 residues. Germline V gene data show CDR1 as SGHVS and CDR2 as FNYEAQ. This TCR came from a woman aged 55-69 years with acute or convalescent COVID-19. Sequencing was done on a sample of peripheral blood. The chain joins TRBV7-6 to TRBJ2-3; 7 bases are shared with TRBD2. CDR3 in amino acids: CASSLGAGVDTQYF. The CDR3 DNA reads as TGTGCCAGCAGCTTAGGCGCGGGAGTTGATACGCAGTATTTT.